This T cell receptor beta chain was profiled in a study of blood T cell repertoires in COVID-19. The wider study: Acute and convalescent COVID-19 samples came from the United States, Italy and Spain.

Produced via immunoSEQ multiplex PCR; TCRdb's table is partial and in-frame only. The sample has more than 110,000 clones; over 65% are singletons. The sample comprised peripheral blood. This TCR derives from a woman at least 80 years old with active or convalescent COVID-19.

This CDR3 reads CASSQDIGTGRRYTEAFF. The DNA for the CDR3 is TGTGCCAGCAGCCAAGACATAGGGACAGGTCGTCGGTACACTGAAGCTTTCTTT. The genes are TRBV3-1 (or the pseudogene TRBV3-2) and TRBJ1-1; 8 nucleotides line up with TRBD1. Per germline, CDR1 LGHDT and CDR2 YNNKEL (reference sequence). With 0 bases clipped from V and 3 bases from J, the junction kept 12 bases outside the gene matches. The CDR3 is 18 residues long.